A selection of T cell receptor beta chains follows, all from one sample in a study of blood T cell repertoires in COVID-19. The repertoire was sequenced with immunoSEQ multiplex PCR; TCRdb's copy has only in-frame clones and lacks some. The sample records about 250,000 clones, around 86% being singletons. Sample: PBMCs or T cells enriched from blood (not recorded which). All receptors derive from a man in his forties or fifties who had recovered from COVID-19. Both conserved end residues are part of each CDR3. D genes are given only for firm matches. The size of a clone is reported for some rows only, either as once, few or many, or as a class for expanded clones.

>TRBJ1-4|NA|NA|TRBV7-9
TGTGCCAGCAGTCCCCGAATGTGGGAGGCAACTAATGAAAAACTGTTTTTT
CASSPRMWEATNEKLFF
>TRBJ2-7|NA|NA|TRBV5-1
TGCGCCAGCAGCTTAGCAGGGAAGCAGTACTTC
CASSLAGKQYF
>TRBJ1-5|NA|NA|TRBV28
TGTGCCGCACAGGGAGCTTTGGTAACTCAGCCCCAGCATTTT
CAAQGALVTQPQHF
>TRBJ2-1|NA|TRBD2|TRBV7-9
TGTGCCAGCAGCCCTCGGACTAGCGGGGGGGGAGCGTCCTACAATGAGCAGTTCTTC
CASSPRTSGGGASYNEQFF
>TRBJ2-7|NA|TRBD1|TRBV6-2/TRBV6-3
TGTGCCAGCAGTTACGGACAGGGGGCTTCGGCTTACTACGAGCAGTACTTC
CASSYGQGASAYYEQYF
>TRBJ2-7|NA|NA|TRBV10-1
TGCGCCAGCAGTCCAAGCCGGGACAAAGTCTTCTACGAGCAGTACTTC
CASSPSRDKVFYEQYF
>TRBJ2-3|NA|NA|TRBV2
TGTGCCAGCAGGCTCCTGAGAGGAGATACGCAGTATTTT
CASRLLRGDTQYF
>TRBJ1-5|NA|TRBD1|TRBV18
TGTGCCAGGTATCACGGTACCAGGGGGTTCAATCAGCCCCAGCATTTT
CARYHGTRGFNQPQHF
>TRBJ2-1|NA|TRBD2|TRBV15
TGTGCCACCAGCAAAGGTAGCGGGAGGACTTACAATGAGCAGTTCTTC
CATSKGSGRTYNEQFF
>TRBJ2-7|NA|NA|TRBV28
TGTGCCAGCAGTAAAATAGAGTACGAGCAGTACTTC
CASSKIEYEQYF
>TRBJ1-5|NA|TRBD1|TRBV29-1
TGCAGCGTTGGACAGGGGTCGGTAAATCAGCCCCAGCATTTT
CSVGQGSVNQPQHF
>TRBJ2-7|NA|NA|TRBV28
TGTGCCAGCAGTTCTCAATCGGGCGAGCAGTACTTC
CASSSQSGEQYF
>TRBJ1-1|NA|TRBD1|TRBV7-9
TGTGCCAGCAGCTTGACAGGGGGAGGGACTGAAGCTTTCTTT
CASSLTGGGTEAFF
>TRBJ2-3|NA|TRBD2|TRBV5-4
TGTGCCAGCAGCTTCATTAGCGGGGGGAACACAGATACGCAGTATTTT
CASSFISGGNTDTQYF
>TRBJ2-7|NA|NA|TRBV7-2
TGTGCCAGCAGCTCCTCCGACCTAGGCGAGCAGTACTTC
CASSSSDLGEQYF
>TRBJ2-7|NA|TRBD2|TRBV28
TGTGCCAGCAGACCAGGACAGAGGACTAGCGGGAGGGCCCCCTACGAGCAGTACTTC
CASRPGQRTSGRAPYEQYF
>TRBJ1-6|few|NA|TRBV19
TGTGCCAGCCGAGGAGGTTCACCCCTCCACTTT
CASRGGSPLHF
>TRBJ2-1|NA|TRBD1|TRBV30
TGTGCCTCCAGAGGGGGCCCAATGAGTGAGCAGTTCTTC
CASRGGPMSEQFF
>TRBJ1-1|NA|NA|TRBV7-6
TGTGCCAGCAGCTTAGGGGCACAGACCCGGGGGACTGAAGCTTTCTTT
CASSLGAQTRGTEAFF
>TRBJ2-1|NA|TRBD2|TRBV3-1/TRBV3-2
TGTGCCAGCAGCCAAGAGGGGTTAGCGGGGGGGCCACACAATGAGCAGTTCTTC
CASSQEGLAGGPHNEQFF
>TRBJ1-4|NA|NA|TRBV6-5
TGTGCCAGCAGTTACCAGGGAACAACTAATGAAAAACTGTTTTTT
CASSYQGTTNEKLFF
>TRBJ2-3|few|TRBD1|TRBV19
TGTGCCAGTGCGACAGGGGAATATACGCAGTATTTT
CASATGEYTQYF